The present entry profiles one TCR beta chain with its context. Its target is not known. The data stem from a study of beta chain features in type 1 diabetes. Study-wide results and caveats: For Type 1 diabetes patients, all four CD4+ subsets carried TCRB CDR3s that were moderately but significantly shorter.

CDR3 length equals 13 residues. Looked up from germline, CDR1 is SEHNR and CDR2 is FQNEAQ (reference sequence). Trimming stripped 1 base from V and 8 bases from J, with 11 bases between. Every single donor gave one heparinised blood draw, and these averaged around 110 mL. Sorting of CD4+ naive, central memory, regulatory and stem cell-like memory cells was performed via CD45RO/CCR7/CD25/CD127/CD95/CD27. Expressed TCRB transcripts got sequenced, as all isolated RNA was reverse transcribed. Data came from immunoSEQ multiplex PCR; TCRdb stores just in-frame clones and leaves some out. Here the sample spans about 240,000 clones, 25% to 30% being singletons.

The sequence was obtained from a man in his thirties or forties in good health. Sequenced input: central memory CD4+ T cells from blood. V gene TRBV7-9 combines with J gene TRBJ1-2; D is uncertain. The CDR3 DNA sequence: TGTGCCAGCAGCTTAGGGCTCGAGAGGGGCTACACCTTC. Protein: CASSLGLERGYTF. The whole variable domain, remainder taken from reference TRBV7-9 and TRBJ1-2, is DTGVSQNPRHKITKRGQNVTFRCDPISEHNRLYWYRQTLGQGPEFLTYFQNEAQLEKSRLLSDRFSAERPKGSFSTLEIQRTEQGDSAMYLCASSLGLERGYTFGSGTRLTVV.